This T cell receptor (beta chain) emerged from a study of OX40 agonist ivuxolimab in advanced cancers. In the study overall: Patients undergoing dose escalation presented with hepatocellular carcinoma, melanoma, renal cell or head and neck cancer. With a range of roughly 23 to 90, age averaged 60 years, and 70% to 85% were male.

Blood draws occurred at baseline, cycle 4 day 1, and cycle 7 day 1. There are 12 residues in the CDR3. With 1 base removed from V and 11 bases from J, the gap between germline ends came to 11 bases. Germline V gene lookup returns CDR1 SGHAT and CDR2 FQNNGV. The assay was immunoSEQ multiplex PCR, and TCRdb's table has in-frame clones only and misses some. Found here are more than 50,000 clones, roughly 87% of them singletons; the top ten hold approximately 0.3%. The rearrangement joins TRBV11-2 to TRBJ1-1; D perhaps matches TRBD1 (5 bases). Source: CD4+ or CD8+ T cells sorted from blood, taken in a trial of the OX40 agonist ivuxolimab. The sequence was obtained from an adult with an advanced solid tumor such as melanoma, head and neck, liver or kidney cancer. Written as DNA, the CDR3 is TGTGCCAGCAGCTTAGTGGCCGAGGGGGCTTTCTTT. Encoded protein: CASSLVAEGAFF.